Shown below are 6 T cell receptor beta chains from a single sample sequenced in a study of T cells in Graves' hyperthyroidism and ophthalmopathy. Authors of the study amplified TCR beta CDR3 regions from RNA transcripts. Using the HTBI primer set, a first-round RT-PCR was run on the TCR CDR3. From the multiplex PCR reads, TCRdb called clonotypes with MiXCR, one entry per CDR3 protein. The table lists 220,000 or so distinct CDR3 sequences, about 15% of them singletons. The sequenced sample consisted of blood. The receptors stem from a woman in her late teens or twenties with Graves' ophthalmopathy.

This clonotype was counted many times. The chain carries TRBV27 and TRBJ1-1, with 9 bases matching TRBD1. The CDR3 totals 17 residues. Germline trimming cut 1 base from V and 1 base from J; bases unmatched to any gene: 7. CDR1 is MNHEY and CDR2 is SMNVEV in the germline V gene (reference sequence). The CDR3 region has the DNA TGTGCCAGCAGTTTATTTTTACGGGGACAGGGGAACACTGAAGCTTTCTTT. This sequence encodes CASSLFLRGQGNTEAFF.

This chain joins TRBV19 and TRBJ2-1; 8 nucleotides agree with TRBD2. The length of the CDR3 is 14 residues. V was pared by 6 bases and J by 8 bases, with 9 bases of the junction left unmatched. Germline values: CDR1 LNHDA, CDR2 SQIVND (reference sequence). CDR3 loop: CASSRGGRVYEQFF. The CDR3 DNA reads TGTGCCAGTAGCCGGGGGGGCAGGGTCTATGAGCAGTTCTTC.

There are many counts of this clonotype. Here the CDR3 DNA reads TGCAGTGCTCTTATAGCGGGGGGGAGCACAGATACGCAGTATTTT. Translation: CSALIAGGSTDTQYF. The chain recombines TRBV20-1 with TRBJ2-3; 11 positions agree with TRBD2. Germline V gene lookup returns CDR1 DFQATT and CDR2 SNEGSKA (reference sequence). The V and J ends lost 5 bases and 0 bases, in that order; junction bases with no gene match: 4. The CDR3 totals 15 residues.

This clonotype was found many times. The chain has TRBV10-3 and TRBJ1-1; TRBD1 agrees at 9 bases. Unmatched junction bases numbered 1, after V lost 4 bases and J lost 7 bases. The CDR3 covers 12 residues. Germline V CDR1 and CDR2: ENHRY, SYGVKD. DNA for the CDR3: TGTGCCATCAGTGGGGACAGGGTTGAAGCTTTCTTT. Translated: CAISGDRVEAFF.

This clonotype was detected a few times. V and J are TRBV11-2 and TRBJ2-1; 9 bases fit TRBD2. Germline CDR1 and CDR2: SGHAT and FQNNGV. The length of the CDR3 is 15 residues. J gave up 9 bases and V 5 bases, and 11 bases lay outside the gene matches. CDR3 in amino acids: CASSLYSGRFGEQFF. DNA for the CDR3: TGTGCCAGCAGCCTCTATAGCGGGAGATTCGGTGAGCAGTTCTTC.

This clonotype came up many times. This chain joins TRBV12-3 or TRBV12-4 and TRBJ2-2, with 7 bases aligning to TRBD2. With 3 bases clipped from V and 4 bases from J, the junction kept 5 bases outside the gene matches. The CDR3 sequence is 15 residues long. The CDR3 region has the DNA TGTGCCAGCAGTTTCACGGGGGGTGCCACCGGGGAGCTGTTTTTT. Its protein is CASSFTGGATGELFF.